These T cell receptor beta chains were read from a single sample in a study of CD8 T cells in Susac syndrome. MiXCR, run by TCRdb on the immunoSEQ multiplex PCR reads, gives a single entry per CDR3 protein. This sample has about 280,000 distinct CDR3 sequences; 70% to 90% occur once, and the top ten carry about 0.11%. Material: CD8+ T cells from PBMCs. The receptors here all came from a human donor with multiple sclerosis. CDR3s include the opening cysteine and the closing phenylalanine or tryptophan. A D gene is named only where the DNA matches it firmly. A clone size is listed for some rows: how often the clone was seen (once, few, many), or a class if it is expanded.

DNA | CDR3 | J | V | D | size
TGTGCCAGCAGCCCGCTAGCGGGAGTCTTCAATGAGCAGTTCTTC | CASSPLAGVFNEQFF | TRBJ2-1 | TRBV7-3 | TRBD2 | NA
TGTGCCAGCAGCTTTTGGAACTCAGATACGCAGTATTTT | CASSFWNSDTQYF | TRBJ2-3 | TRBV7-3 | NA | NA
TGTGCCACCAGTGAATCAGGCGGATCCGGGGAGCAGTACTTC | CATSESGGSGEQYF | TRBJ2-7 | TRBV24-1 | NA | NA
TGTGCCAGCAGCGTGGGCGGGAGCGGAGGGGAGCTGTTTTTT | CASSVGGSGGELFF | TRBJ2-2 | TRBV9 | TRBD2 | NA
TGTGCCACCCTCCGTTACAATGAGCAGTTCTTC | CATLRYNEQFF | TRBJ2-1 | TRBV27 | NA | NA
TGTGCCAGCAGCTTAGTGACTAGCGGAAGCACAGATACGCAGTATTTT | CASSLVTSGSTDTQYF | TRBJ2-3 | TRBV7-9 | TRBD2 | NA
TGTGCCAGCAGCGGGGGGGGACTAGCGCCTACCTACGAGCAGTACTTC | CASSGGGLAPTYEQYF | TRBJ2-7 | TRBV9 | TRBD2 | NA
TGTGCCAGCAGCCAACGGGTAGCCAGCACAGATACGCAGTATTTT | CASSQRVASTDTQYF | TRBJ2-3 | TRBV3-1 | NA | once
TGCGCCAGCAGCTTAAACAGGGTGGAGGGCTACACCTTC | CASSLNRVEGYTF | TRBJ1-2 | TRBV5-1 | NA | NA
TGTGCCTGGAGGGAGGACAGGAATCAGCCCCAGCATTTT | CAWREDRNQPQHF | TRBJ1-5 | TRBV30 | TRBD1 | NA
TGTGCCATCAGTGAGGGAGCAGACCCAAGCAACTATGGCTACACCTTC | CAISEGADPSNYGYTF | TRBJ1-2 | TRBV10-3 | NA | NA
TGTGCCTTCATCGGGACAGGGGCCTACTCTGGGGCCAACGTCCTGACTTTC | CAFIGTGAYSGANVLTF | TRBJ2-6 | TRBV30 | TRBD1 | once
TGTGCCAGGACAGGGCCTTCTAGCACAGATACGCAGTATTTT | CARTGPSSTDTQYF | TRBJ2-3 | TRBV2 | TRBD1 | NA
TGTGCCAGTAGTAGCAGCAAGACATTTCTCGAAGCTTTCTTT | CASSSSKTFLEAFF | TRBJ1-1 | TRBV19 | NA | NA
TGCAGCGTTGAGACCACCGGGGAGCTGTTTTTT | CSVETTGELFF | TRBJ2-2 | TRBV29-1 | NA | NA
TGTGCCAGCAGTTTAAAGGGGGGGCCCACAGATACGCAGTATTTT | CASSLKGGPTDTQYF | TRBJ2-3 | TRBV12-3/TRBV12-4 | NA | NA
TGTGCCAGCAGCGTAGCTTTAGAGTCCTACGAGCAGTACTTC | CASSVALESYEQYF | TRBJ2-7 | TRBV9 | NA | once
TGCAGTGCTAGAGATTTTGAGGGGCGTACCTACGAGCAGTACTTC | CSARDFEGRTYEQYF | TRBJ2-7 | TRBV20-1 | NA | few
TGTGCCAGCAGCTTAAGACACCAAAGGGAGACCCAGTACTTC | CASSLRHQRETQYF | TRBJ2-5 | TRBV11-2 | NA | NA
TGTGCCAGCAGTTTGGGGGGGCGCAAAGAGCAGTACTTC | CASSLGGRKEQYF | TRBJ2-7 | TRBV28 | NA | NA
TGTGCCAGCGGTGCCTACCCTAGCGGCGAGCAGTACTTC | CASGAYPSGEQYF | TRBJ2-7 | TRBV9 | TRBD2 | NA
TGCGCCAGCAGCCAAGCTAGCGGGATGGGGTACGAGCAGTACTTC | CASSQASGMGYEQYF | TRBJ2-7 | TRBV4-1 | TRBD2 | NA
TGTGCCAGCAGACAGGCCGGGACCACTGAAGCTTTCTTT | CASRQAGTTEAFF | TRBJ1-1 | TRBV5-5 | NA | NA
TGTGCCAGCAGCTTAGGGGGGGGGTACCAAGAGACCCAGTACTTC | CASSLGGGYQETQYF | TRBJ2-5 | TRBV11-2 | TRBD2 | NA
TGTGCCAGCAGCGCCCGACTAGCGGGAGGGGGCAATGAGCAGTTCTTC | CASSARLAGGGNEQFF | TRBJ2-1 | TRBV9 | TRBD2 | NA
TGCGCCAGCAGCCAAGTCGGGGGTCTGCGACGGGAAGGGTCGGAGAATGAGCAGTTCTTC | CASSQVGGLRREGSENEQFF | TRBJ2-1 | TRBV4-1 | NA | few
TGTGCCAGCAGTCGGAGAGGGGAGACCCAGTACTTC | CASSRRGETQYF | TRBJ2-5 | TRBV28 | NA | NA
TGCGCCAGCAGCCCGACTAACAACAATGAGCAGTTCTTC | CASSPTNNNEQFF | TRBJ2-1 | TRBV5-1 | NA | NA
TGTGCCAGCAGTTACAGGACAAGGATCCTCTCCTACGAGCAGTACTTC | CASSYRTRILSYEQYF | TRBJ2-7 | TRBV28 | NA | NA
TGCAGTGCGGACCAGAGCCAGGGTTACGAGCAGTACTTC | CSADQSQGYEQYF | TRBJ2-7 | TRBV20-1 | NA | NA
TGTGCCGCCGGAACGCTGGGGTCACATGGCTACACCTTC | CAAGTLGSHGYTF | TRBJ1-2 | TRBV12-3/TRBV12-4 | NA | NA
TGTGCCAGCAGCCCACTAGCGGGAGGGTACGAGCAGTACTTC | CASSPLAGGYEQYF | TRBJ2-7 | TRBV12-3/TRBV12-4 | TRBD2 | NA
TGTGCCAGCAGCGTAGGCAGGGCTGACTATGGCTACACCTTC | CASSVGRADYGYTF | TRBJ1-2 | TRBV9 | NA | NA
TGTGCCAGCAGTTACGGTGGACAGGGCTACGAGCAGTACTTC | CASSYGGQGYEQYF | TRBJ2-7 | TRBV6-6 | TRBD1 | few
TGTGCCAGCAGTACGGCCCTTATCGAGGGCGGGGAGCTGTTTTTT | CASSTALIEGGELFF | TRBJ2-2 | TRBV28 | NA | NA
TGTGCCAGCATCGACGCGGGACAGGGCGTAATGAACACTGAAGCTTTCTTT | CASIDAGQGVMNTEAFF | TRBJ1-1 | TRBV7-9 | TRBD1 | NA
TGTGCCACCAGTGACACTAAAGGAGCGGGGATCACAGATACGCAGTATTTT | CATSDTKGAGITDTQYF | TRBJ2-3 | TRBV24-1 | TRBD2 | NA
TGTGCCAGCAGCGAGACAGGAAGCTCTGGAAACACCATATATTTT | CASSETGSSGNTIYF | TRBJ1-3 | TRBV9 | NA | NA
TGTGCCTGGAGCCGCCTTTATGGGGGACAGGGTCACACCGGGGAGCTGTTTTTT | CAWSRLYGGQGHTGELFF | TRBJ2-2 | TRBV30 | TRBD1 | NA
TGTGCCAGCAGCTTAATCGGGAGCAACTACAATGAGCAGTTCTTC | CASSLIGSNYNEQFF | TRBJ2-1 | TRBV7-9 | NA | NA
TGTGCCAGCAGCCCTAAGGGAATTAGCACAGATACGCAGTATTTT | CASSPKGISTDTQYF | TRBJ2-3 | TRBV7-9 | NA | NA
TGTGCCAGCAGTTTAGGGAGAACGCTGTTTTTT | CASSLGRTLFF | TRBJ2-2 | TRBV12-3/TRBV12-4 | NA | NA
TGTGCCAGCACCCTTCAGACTAGCGTCGAGCAGTTCTTC | CASTLQTSVEQFF | TRBJ2-1 | TRBV28 | TRBD2 | NA
TGTGCCAGCAGCCGCCACTCAACGGGGACCCACAATGAGCAGTTCTTC | CASSRHSTGTHNEQFF | TRBJ2-1 | TRBV14 | NA | NA
TGTGCCAGCAGCCTAAACCCGGGACACCAACAAGAGACCCAGTACTTC | CASSLNPGHQQETQYF | TRBJ2-5 | TRBV7-3 | NA | NA
TGCGCCAGCAGCTTAACGGGAATAGCGCATGAGCAGTACTTC | CASSLTGIAHEQYF | TRBJ2-7 | TRBV5-1 | NA | few
TGCAGTGCTAGAACAGGGACGTTGGAAACTGAAGCTTTCTTT | CSARTGTLETEAFF | TRBJ1-1 | TRBV20-1 | NA | NA
TGTGCCAGCAGCTTAGTCCTAGCGGGAGGGGGACATGAGCAGTTCTTC | CASSLVLAGGGHEQFF | TRBJ2-1 | TRBV7-2 | TRBD2 | NA
TGTGCCAGCAGTCCCACGGGCGCATCGACGGCTAACTATGGCTACACCTTC | CASSPTGASTANYGYTF | TRBJ1-2 | TRBV28 | NA | NA
TGTGCCAGCTGGGACAGGGGCACTGAAGCTTTCTTT | CASWDRGTEAFF | TRBJ1-1 | TRBV27 | TRBD1 | NA
TGTGCCAGCCGTGCCCTCCGGGGACAGGGGGCGAACTATGGCTACACCTTC | CASRALRGQGANYGYTF | TRBJ1-2 | TRBV2 | TRBD1 | NA
TGTGCCAGCAGCGTATCCCTGGAACAGGGGATCTACGAGCAGTACTTC | CASSVSLEQGIYEQYF | TRBJ2-7 | TRBV9 | TRBD1 | NA
TGTGCCAGCAGTTTCGGACAGGGGGCCAATGAGCAGTTCTTC | CASSFGQGANEQFF | TRBJ2-1 | TRBV12-3/TRBV12-4 | TRBD1 | NA
TGTGCCCTCCGGTACAATGAGCAGTTCTTC | CALRYNEQFF | TRBJ2-1 | TRBV2 | NA | NA
TGTGCCAGCAGCCCCGGACAGGGCGAGCAGTACTTC | CASSPGQGEQYF | TRBJ2-7 | TRBV9 | TRBD1 | once
TGCGCCAGCAGCCCCACGGGGTCGGGCGATGAGCAGTTCTTC | CASSPTGSGDEQFF | TRBJ2-1 | TRBV4-1 | NA | NA
TGTGCCACCAGCAGAGCTTGGACTGGGCAAGAGACCCAGTACTTC | CATSRAWTGQETQYF | TRBJ2-5 | TRBV15 | NA | NA
TGTGCCAGTAGTGCGGGACAGCGCAATCAGCCCCAGCATTTT | CASSAGQRNQPQHF | TRBJ1-5 | TRBV19 | TRBD1 | NA
TGTGCCAGCAGCCCGGCTAGCGGGAGCGAGCAGTACTTC | CASSPASGSEQYF | TRBJ2-7 | TRBV9 | TRBD2 | NA
TGTGCCAGCAGCCTCCAGGGGCGAGATAGCAATCAGCCCCAGCATTTT | CASSLQGRDSNQPQHF | TRBJ1-5 | TRBV7-9 | NA | NA